These 23 T cell receptor beta chains were sequenced from one sample in a study of breast tumors, draining lymph nodes, adjacent tissues. TCRdb used MiXCR to reprocess the multiplex PCR reads, holding one entry per CDR3 protein. The table shows 83,000 or so distinct CDR3 sequences, with around 20% occurring only once. The lymph nodes were axillary draining lymph nodes from breast cancer patients. Sequencing input: axillary lymph node tissue. Receptors were obtained from a female donor with breast cancer. Some clones in this sample may be carry-over from other donors' samples.

This chain connects TRBV28 to TRBJ2-7, with D possibly matching TRBD1 (6 bases). V was pared by 2 bases and J by 1 base, with 15 bases between. This CDR3 has 16 residues. The germline V gene encodes CDR1 MDHEN and CDR2 SYDVKM. The CDR3 bases are TGTGCCAGCAGTTTAGGGGGCAGAGGATTTTCCTACGAGCAGTACTTC. It codes for CASSLGGRGFSYEQYF.

This clonotype occurred many times. In DNA form, the CDR3 reads TGTGCCAGCAGTCCCCAAAGTGGGAGCACAGATACGCAGTATTTT. Translation: CASSPQSGSTDTQYF. This chain links TRBV12-3 or TRBV12-4 with TRBJ2-3, with no clear D. V lost 5 bases and J 0 bases, leaving 12 bases between the germline ends. CDR3 length equals 15 residues.

This clonotype was counted many times. The rearrangement joins TRBV14 to TRBJ1-4; TRBD1 aligns across 9 bases. J was trimmed by 10 bases and V by 3 bases; bases with no gene match: 6. Germline-derived CDR1 and CDR2 are SGHDN and FVKESK. CDR3 length: 14 amino acids. CDR3 sequence (DNA): TGTGCCAGCAGCCAGAGGGACAGGGACGGAAAACTGTTTTTT. This sequence encodes CASSQRDRDGKLFF.

This clonotype was picked up many times. The chain recombines TRBV7-2 with TRBJ2-5; no clear D. Trimming removed 2 bases at V and 5 bases at J, with 9 bases between. Germline V lookup: CDR1 SGHTA, CDR2 FQGNSA. The CDR3 is 13 residues long. The CDR3 is CASSLQRLETQYF. As DNA, the CDR3 is TGTGCCAGCAGCTTACAACGTCTCGAGACCCAGTACTTC.

Many counts were recorded for this clonotype. The chain has TRBV3-1 and TRBJ1-4, with 9 bases lining up with TRBD1. The CDR3 sequence is 14 residues long. The germline V gene has CDR1 LGHDT and CDR2 YNNKEL (reference sequence). With V trimmed by 2 bases and J by 8 bases, 3 bases remained unmatched. CDR3 protein: CASSQRDRDEKLFF. The CDR3 coding sequence is TGTGCCAGCAGCCAACGGGACAGGGACGAAAAACTGTTTTTT. Using reference TRBV3-1 and TRBJ1-4 for the parts outside the CDR3, the full variable domain is DTAVSQTPKYLVTQMGNDKSIKCEQNLGHDTMYWYKQDSKKFLKIMFSYNNKELIINETVPNRFSPKSPDKAHLNLHINSLELGDSAVYFCASSQRDRDEKLFFGSGTQLSVL.

This clonotype was recorded at least ten times. The chain carries TRBV12-3 or TRBV12-4 and TRBJ2-3; the D call may be TRBD1 or TRBD2 (5 bases each). V was shortened by 1 base and J by 14 bases, with 13 bases between the two germline ends. The CDR3 spans 12 residues. The CDR3 DNA follows: TGTGCCAGCAGTTTAGGAGGGACCACTCCGTATTTT. Its translation: CASSLGGTTPYF.

In its sample, this clonotype was seen many times. The V and J genes are TRBV4-3 and TRBJ2-5; 9 bases align to TRBD2. Germline V gene data show CDR1 as LGHNA and CDR2 as YSLEER. V was pared by 0 bases and J by 5 bases, with 13 bases of the junction left unmatched. The CDR3 runs 18 residues. The DNA of the CDR3 is TGCGCCAGCAGCCAAGATCTCGGGGTAGCGGGAGCCCTGGAGACCCAGTACTTC. Its protein is CASSQDLGVAGALETQYF.

This clonotype appeared many times. The chain recombines TRBV7-9 with TRBJ2-7, with D possibly matching TRBD1 (6 bases). The germline CDR1 and CDR2 sequences are SEHNR and FQNEAQ (reference sequence). This CDR3 is built from 16 residues. The V end was cut by 5 bases, the J end by 1 base, with 18 bases between. Written as DNA, the CDR3 is TGTGCCAGCAGCCCACTACAGGGTCTAGTATCCTACGAGCAGTACTTC. Translation gives CASSPLQGLVSYEQYF.

This clonotype has a count of ten or more. The rearrangement links TRBV5-5 to TRBJ2-3, with no clear D. Per germline, CDR1 SGHKS and CDR2 YYEKEE (reference sequence). CDR3 length equals 14 residues. The V gene lost 0 bases and the J gene lost 0 bases, with 5 bases spanning the gap. CDR3 coding DNA: TGTGCCAGCAGCTTGGATCCTAGCACAGATACGCAGTATTTT. Amino acid sequence: CASSLDPSTDTQYF.

Remarks on this clonotype: This is likely a read error, given that the CDR3 carries no conserved phenylalanine or tryptophan at its end. The genes are TRBV6-1 and TRBJ2-3; TRBD2 matches at 11 bases. In germline, CDR1 is MNHNS, CDR2 SASEGT. CDR3 length: 17 residues. V was pared by 8 bases and J by 6 bases, with 16 bases of the junction left unmatched. CDR3 protein: CASALGLAGGLSDTQYL. CDR3 coding DNA: TGTGCCAGCGCCTTAGGGCTAGCGGGAGGCTTGTCCGATACGCAGTATTTA.

Points on this clonotype: A single base separates this from a much larger clone, so it may be a read error. V usage is TRBV10-3 and J usage is TRBJ2-2; D possibly matches TRBD1 or TRBD2 (5 bases each). V lost 3 bases to trimming and J lost 4 bases, with 9 bases between them. The CDR3 spans 14 residues. The germline V gene encodes CDR1 ENHRY and CDR2 SYGVKD. The CDR3 DNA sequence: TGTGCCATCAGTGACAGTGGGGGCACCGGGGAGCTGTTTTTT. Translated, it gives CAISDSGGTGELFF.

This clonotype appeared many times. The chain combines TRBV10-3 with TRBJ1-4; 7 nucleotides align to TRBD1. Trimming removed 2 bases from V and 7 bases from J; junction bases left unmatched: 4. Germline V gene sequence: CDR1 ENHRY, CDR2 SYGVKD. This CDR3 has 14 residues. The CDR3 spells CAISEDRALEKLFF. The DNA for the CDR3 is TGTGCCATCAGTGAGGACAGGGCTCTTGAAAAACTGTTTTTT.

The chain links TRBV9 to TRBJ1-6; no reliable D call. The germline CDR1 and CDR2 sequences are SGDLS and YYNGEE. The V gene lost 3 bases and the J gene lost 8 bases, with 12 bases spanning the gap. The CDR3 sequence is 14 residues long. CDR3 nucleotide sequence: TGTGCCAGCAGCGCCTCAGCTTGGGATTCACCCCTCCACTTT. Amino acid sequence: CASSASAWDSPLHF.

This clonotype was seen repeatedly, ten times or more. This chain links TRBV27 with TRBJ2-3, with TRBD2 matching 7 bases. CDR1 is MNHEY, CDR2 SMNVEV, per germline (reference sequence). The CDR3 has 13 residues. Trimming took 8 bases from V and 5 from J; bases not matched to a gene: 7. The CDR3 reads CASRRERGDTQYF. CDR3 bases: TGTGCCAGCCGGCGGGAGAGGGGAGATACGCAGTATTTT.

This clonotype was recorded at least ten times. The gene calls are TRBV4-1 and TRBJ1-3, with a tentative D call TRBD1 (6 bases). This CDR3 has 15 amino acids. Germline assignment: CDR1 MGHRA and CDR2 YSYEKL. V was shortened by 0 bases and J by 4 bases, with 10 bases between the two germline ends. This CDR3 is CASSQDRGTGNTIYF. The CDR3 DNA reads TGCGCCAGCAGCCAAGACAGGGGAACGGGAAACACCATATATTTT.

This clonotype was seen more than once but under ten times. A much larger clone is a single base away; this may be a read error. The chain has TRBV29-1 and TRBJ2-2; the D is unclear. CDR3 length equals 13 residues. Germline assignment: CDR1 SQVTM and CDR2 ANQGSEA. Trimming removed 4 bases at V and 3 bases at J, with 9 bases between. This CDR3 reads CSVAWADTGELFF. DNA of the CDR3: TGCAGCGTTGCTTGGGCGGACACCGGGGAGCTGTTTTTT.

Comment on this clonotype: It may be a read error: a sequence one base away is much more abundant. The J gene is TRBJ2-5, the V gene TRBV5-1; D might be TRBD1 or TRBD2, each matching 5 bases. CDR3 length equals 13 residues. Germline lookup yields CDR1 SGHRS and CDR2 YFSETQ. The CDR3 DNA reads TGCGCCAGCAGCGGGATGGGGGTAGAGACCCAGCACTTC. It translates to CASSGMGVETQHF.

This clonotype was picked up many times. The rearrangement links TRBV6-1 to TRBJ2-7; TRBD1 might be the D (6 bases). Per the germline V gene, CDR1 is MNHNS and CDR2 is SASEGT. Between the trimmed V and J ends, which lost 6 bases and 4 bases, there was a span of 13 bases. The CDR3 spans 13 residues. CDR3 DNA sequence: TGTGCCAGCAGGACAGGAATGGCGTACGAGCAGTACTTC. It is translated as CASRTGMAYEQYF.

On this clonotype itself: Possible read error: a much larger clone is one base away. The CDR3 DNA sequence: TGTGCCAGCAGCCGGGGACAGTTCAATCAGCCCCACCATTTT. Residues: CASSRGQFNQPHHF. The chain employs TRBV11-2 and TRBJ1-5; 7 bases fit TRBD1. Germline CDR1 is SGHAT and CDR2 is FQNNGV. The CDR3 has 14 residues.

This rearrangement joins TRBV19 to TRBJ2-1; D tentatively reads TRBD1 or TRBD2 (5 bases each). This CDR3 has 15 residues. Germline V gene data show CDR1 as LNHDA and CDR2 as SQIVND (reference sequence). V was shortened by 5 bases and J by 10 bases, with 21 bases between the two germline ends. CDR3 bases: TGTGCCAGTAGTCTACGACGGGGCTGGCAGCGGGAGCAGTTCTTC. Translating it yields CASSLRRGWQREQFF.

This sequence joins TRBV5-1 and TRBJ1-1; tentative D call: TRBD1 (6 bases). The CDR3 covers 14 residues. Germline CDR1 is SGHRS and CDR2 is YFSETQ. Trimming left V 1 base short and J 5 bases short, with 12 bases between. The CDR3, as DNA: TGCGCCAGCAGCTTGTCGGGGGGGCGGACTGAAGCTTTCTTT. Translation: CASSLSGGRTEAFF.

This clonotype was seen more than once but under ten times. J is TRBJ2-6 and V is TRBV11-2; 10 bases match TRBD2. V lost 5 bases and J lost 0; bases outside the gene matches: 10. The CDR3 has 19 residues. CDR1 and CDR2 (germline): SGHAT, FQNNGV. Here the CDR3 DNA reads TGTGCCAGCAGCCTGTCGACTAGCGGGCTGAACTCTGGGGCCAACGTCCTGACTTTC. This codes for CASSLSTSGLNSGANVLTF.

The CDR3 DNA reads TGTGCCAGCTCACTGGAACTCGGGGCCAACGTCCTGACTTTC. As protein: CASSLELGANVLTF. The chain has TRBV18 and TRBJ2-6; D is unclear. From germline, CDR1 is KGHSH and CDR2 LQKENI. V dropped 4 bases and J dropped 4 bases, with 8 bases sitting between them. This CDR3 comprises 14 residues.